The rows below give T cell receptor beta chains drawn from one sample of a study of regulatory T cells in long-lasting Graves disease. One entry per CDR3 protein results from TCRdb running MiXCR on the multiplex PCR reads. The sample contains 250,000 to 300,000 distinct CDR3 sequences, 18% of which appear only once. The same sample was also studied in work on T cells in Graves' hyperthyroidism and ophthalmopathy.

The sequencing used peripheral blood mononuclear cells (PBMCs), collected at new diagnosis, from a patient treated with antithyroid drugs. These receptors all come from a woman aged 25 to 39 with Graves disease. Each CDR3 is given with its conserved first and last residue. A D gene is named only where the DNA matches it firmly.

v_call d_call cdr3_aa
TRBV7-8 - CASIATGITEAFF
TRBV10-3 - CATADTTSRAFF
TRBV20-1 - CSARGHLKGGMDTQYF
TRBV14 - CASNRAGANPPLHF
TRBV6-9 - CASSYSSGPNYGYTF
TRBV5-1 TRBD1 CASGWTGPYEQYF
TRBV6-1 - CASNPTGLRGVAFF
TRBV5-5 - CASSSAAGELFF
TRBV6-1 - CASSTRGSGANVLTF
TRBV20-1 TRBD2 CSARERGGSSTDTQYF
TRBV18 - CASSERIGEKLFF
TRBV6-4 - CASAINMNTEAFF
TRBV18 - CASSSGGKDTQYF
TRBV6-1 - CASSGGRDTHRWTEGLFF
TRBV20-1 - CSASAPGGNTIYF
TRBV6-1 - CASSNPPHSGANVLTF
TRBV4-1 TRBD1 CASRRTGGTEAFF
TRBV4-1 TRBD2 CASSQETSGPNTGELFF
TRBV7-9 - CASSLGKGQPQHF
TRBV7-2 TRBD2 CASSLGQAGADTQYF
TRBV6-1 - CASSESGYEQYF
TRBV5-1 - CASSAAFVGYGYTF
TRBV6-5 - CASSYGSYSGGPPPGELFF
TRBV4-1 - CASSQARRVNYEQYF
TRBV12-3/TRBV12-4 - CASSLWQGRNNEQFF
TRBV4-1 - CASSQVHPTEAFF
TRBV9 - CASSPSRAGGELFF
TRBV28 TRBD1 CASSFFVGTVGQPQHF
TRBV29-1 TRBD2 CSVEIQGTSGRKDTQYF
TRBV6-2/TRBV6-3 - CASSVGAYSGANVLTF
TRBV6-1 TRBD1 CASRLQGAREQYF
TRBV19 - CASRFGVRNTEAFF
TRBV20-1 - CSARKGENEKLFF
TRBV24-1 TRBD1 CATSDSIPAGTGETQYF
TRBV6-1 - CASGRVPGGETQYF
TRBV7-6 TRBD1 CASSLASGTGKTEAFF
TRBV2 TRBD1 CASSRDRAVGTEAFF
TRBV11-2 - CASTKGVRYGYTF
TRBV5-4 - CASSLGWQKNYEQYF
TRBV6-2/TRBV6-3 - CASSLMGAGTDTQYF
TRBV4-1 - CASSQSHLETQYF
TRBV25-1 TRBD1 CASKDRGNEKLFF
TRBV18 - CASSPLAGTNTEAFF
TRBV3-1 - CASSQVNLYNEQFF
TRBV12-3/TRBV12-4 - CASRPGHNVNYGYTF
TRBV3-1 - CASSQELLWANQETQYF
TRBV29-1 TRBD1 CSVLGQGGLNYGYTF
TRBV5-1 - CASSLSGGETQYF
TRBV18 TRBD2 CASSRPGLAQETQYF
TRBV12-3/TRBV12-4 TRBD2 CASSQLAASTGELFF
TRBV11-2 TRBD2 CASSLTAGGLPDTQYF
TRBV19 - CASSIQRVGYTGELFF
TRBV12-3/TRBV12-4 TRBD2 CASSPGGRDLQETQYF
TRBV12-3/TRBV12-4 - CASSPAANGRNEQFF